This T cell receptor (beta chain) appears in the sequencing data of a study of blood T cell repertoires in COVID-19. Across the whole study: From T cells, B-cell-depleted T cells, or PBMCs came the material, which was cDNA or gDNA.

In the source study's methods: Amplifying reference gene primers gave estimates of nucleated cell counts. Repertoires were generated with immunoSEQ multiplex PCR, while TCRdb's copy carries only in-frame clones and drops some. V and J calls and clone size are copied from that table; D and trimming were computed from the DNA. The data contain approximately 380,000 clones, less than 85% of them seen just once; the ten biggest clones take up approximately 3.6%. The clonotype was recovered from a woman aged 18-29 years with acute or convalescent COVID-19. The sample comprised peripheral blood.

The CDR3 is CASSSLPGQGAGYTF. The CDR3 DNA follows: TGTGCCAGCAGCTCCCTTCCGGGACAGGGGGCTGGCTACACCTTC. The V call is TRBV11-1, the J call TRBJ1-2; 12 bases fit TRBD1. After removal of 4 bases from V and 7 bases from J, the junction contained 7 bases not matched to a gene. This CDR3 has 15 amino acids. Germline CDR1 and CDR2: SGHAT and FQDESV (reference sequence).